The 19 T cell receptor beta chains listed next were all sequenced from one sample in a study of T cell changes during pregnancy in multiple sclerosis. This table comes from immunoSEQ multiplex PCR, and its TCRdb copy is limited to in-frame clones, with some not included. The sample has about 68,000 clones, 90% to 95% seen once. The material was peripheral blood, obtained in the second trimester of pregnancy. The source is a female donor in good health, enrolled as a control in a pregnancy study.

The chain recombines TRBV27 with TRBJ2-5, with TRBD1 as a possible D gene (5 bases). The CDR3 has 12 residues. Trimming left V 6 bases short and J 7 bases short, with 12 bases between. Germline-derived CDR1 and CDR2 are MNHEY and SMNVEV (reference sequence). DNA for the CDR3: TGTGCCAGCAGACAGGTCCTCGGGACCCAGTACTTC. This encodes CASRQVLGTQYF.

The V gene is TRBV5-1, the J gene TRBJ2-5, with a weak D call TRBD1 (7 bases). The CDR3 is 13 residues long. Deletions cut 4 bases from V and 5 bases from J, with 12 bases between. CDR1 and CDR2 (germline): SGHRS, YFSETQ. CDR3 region: CASSSRGAETQYF. DNA of the CDR3: TGCGCCAGCAGCAGCAGGGGGGCGGAGACCCAGTACTTC.

CDR3 nucleotide sequence: TGTGCCAGTAGCAAACGAGGGTTACCGTACGAGCAGTACTTC. Residues: CASSKRGLPYEQYF. The chain combines TRBV27 with TRBJ2-7; maybe TRBD2 (5 bases). The CDR3 length is 14 residues. The ends were cut back, 9 bases at V and 4 bases at J, with 19 bases in the middle. Germline V gene lookup returns CDR1 MNHEY and CDR2 SMNVEV (reference sequence).

The gene calls are TRBV15 and TRBJ2-5; TRBD2 is a possible D gene (6 bases). Germline CDR1 and CDR2: LNHNV and YYDKDF (reference sequence). The CDR3 totals 14 residues. V lost 2 bases and J 3 bases, leaving 10 bases between the germline ends. CDR3 sequence: CATSRLAGKETQYF. As DNA, the CDR3 is TGTGCCACCAGCAGATTGGCGGGAAAAGAGACCCAGTACTTC.

The V call is TRBV6-5, the J call TRBJ2-5, with 8 bases identical to TRBD2. The CDR3 contains 13 residues. Germline values: CDR1 MNHEY, CDR2 SVGAGI. V was pared by 11 bases and J by 5 bases, with 10 bases of the junction left unmatched. This chain's CDR3 is CAVTSGSGETQYF. In DNA form, the CDR3 reads TGTGCCGTAACGAGCGGGAGTGGGGAGACCCAGTACTTC.

The chain is built from TRBV19 and TRBJ1-1; no clear D gene. The V gene lost 7 bases and the J gene lost 1 base, with 13 bases spanning the gap. Germline values: CDR1 LNHDA, CDR2 SQIVND (reference sequence). The CDR3 totals 14 residues. The CDR3 loop is CASMAALTNTEAFF. The CDR3, as DNA: TGTGCCAGTATGGCGGCTCTTACGAACACTGAAGCTTTCTTT.

The chain combines TRBV2 with TRBJ1-5; weak D call: TRBD1 (6 bases). Germline lookup yields CDR1 SNHLY and CDR2 FYNNEI. The CDR3 loop spans 17 amino acids. Trimming removed 3 bases from V and 0 bases from J, with 15 bases in between. The CDR3 region is CASSEFRTAYSNQPQHF. The DNA for the CDR3 is TGTGCCAGCAGTGAGTTCAGGACAGCATATAGCAATCAGCCCCAGCATTTT.

CDR3 nucleotide sequence: TGTGCCAGCAGCTTAAGTTCGGGTCAGCCCCAGCATTTT. It translates to CASSLSSGQPQHF. The chain couples TRBV7-3 to TRBJ1-5; D gene unclear. The V and J ends lost 1 base and 6 bases respectively, with 7 bases between them. Germline V gene data show CDR1 as SGHTA and CDR2 as FQGTGA. This CDR3 region has 13 residues.

The chain links TRBV5-1 to TRBJ2-3; D may be TRBD2 (5 bases). This CDR3 region has 17 residues. The germline V gene encodes CDR1 SGHRS and CDR2 YFSETQ. The germline V and J ends were trimmed by 0 bases and 1 base, with 15 bases remaining between them. CDR3 amino acids: CASSLARVGVGTDTQYF. The CDR3 nucleotides are TGCGCCAGCAGCTTGGCCCGGGTGGGAGTAGGCACAGATACGCAGTATTTT.

The chain carries TRBV5-1 and TRBJ2-4; 9 nucleotides align to TRBD1. The CDR3 is made up of 14 amino acids. The germline V gene encodes CDR1 SGHRS and CDR2 YFSETQ. Trimming removed 4 bases from V and 5 bases from J; junction bases left unmatched: 4. This CDR3 reads CASSRTGDENIQYF. CDR3 DNA: TGCGCCAGCAGCAGGACAGGGGACGAAAACATTCAGTACTTC.

The rearrangement joins TRBV7-2 to TRBJ2-5, with 14 nucleotides matching TRBD2. Germline V gene sequence: CDR1 SGHTA, CDR2 FQGNSA. Germline trimming cut 1 base from V and 5 bases from J; bases unmatched to any gene: 6. The length of the CDR3 is 17 residues. CDR3 DNA sequence: TGTGCCAGCAGCTTAGTTGGGACTAGCGGGGGATCGGAGACCCAGTACTTC. As protein: CASSLVGTSGGSETQYF.

V and J are TRBV5-1 and TRBJ1-6; D gene unclear. The ends were cut back, 0 bases at V and 0 bases at J, with 16 bases in the middle. This CDR3 is 19 amino acids long. Germline-derived CDR1 and CDR2 are SGHRS and YFSETQ. The CDR3 reads CASSLEDYTRSSYNSPLHF. The CDR3 bases are TGCGCCAGCAGCTTGGAGGATTACACTAGGAGCTCCTATAATTCACCCCTCCACTTT.

V and J are TRBV5-1 and TRBJ2-3; D not certain. CDR1 is SGHRS and CDR2 is YFSETQ in the germline V gene. This CDR3 spans 14 amino acids. V gave up 0 bases and J gave up 6 bases, with 11 bases separating them. CDR3 nucleotide sequence: TGCGCCAGCAGCTTGGCCAGCCCACAGGATACGCAGTATTTT. It yields the protein CASSLASPQDTQYF.

The V gene is TRBV9, the J gene TRBJ2-5, with 9 bases lining up with TRBD2. Trimming took 1 base from V and 5 from J; bases not matched to a gene: 6. Germline V lookup: CDR1 SGDLS, CDR2 YYNGEE. The CDR3 contains 15 residues. The CDR3 spells CASSVNAGGPETQYF. CDR3 in DNA: TGTGCCAGCAGCGTAAATGCGGGAGGGCCGGAGACCCAGTACTTC.

J is TRBJ2-5 and V is TRBV7-6, with D perhaps TRBD1 (7 bases). V shed 5 bases and J shed 3 bases, with 19 bases lying between them. Germline CDR1 SGHVS, CDR2 FNYEAQ. The CDR3 spans 16 residues. CDR3 coding DNA: TGTGCCAGCAGCCTCCTCAGGGGGGTAGCGGAAGAGACCCAGTACTTC. Translated: CASSLLRGVAEETQYF.

This sequence joins TRBV4-3 and TRBJ2-5; TRBD2 matches at 13 bases. With V trimmed by 0 bases and J by 4 bases, 5 bases remained unmatched. The length of the CDR3 is 17 residues. Germline values: CDR1 LGHNA, CDR2 YSLEER. This CDR3 is CASSQELAGGGSETQYF. The CDR3 DNA sequence: TGCGCCAGCAGCCAAGAACTAGCGGGAGGGGGATCAGAGACCCAGTACTTC.

The V call is TRBV18, the J call TRBJ1-2; the D gene is possibly TRBD1 (6 bases). This CDR3 has 15 residues. V was trimmed by 5 bases and J by 5 bases, leaving 18 bases between them. Germline V gives CDR1 KGHSH, CDR2 LQKENI. The CDR3 DNA sequence: TGTGCCAGCTCAGACAGTCTGGACAGCTCTTATGGCTACACCTTC. Translation gives CASSDSLDSSYGYTF.

The V and J genes are TRBV4-1 and TRBJ2-7; a possible D gene is TRBD2 (5 bases). CDR1 and CDR2 (germline): MGHRA, YSYEKL. The CDR3 is 14 residues long. V dropped 3 bases and J dropped 4 bases, with 13 bases sitting between them. CDR3 residues: CASSHQRRAYEQYF. The CDR3 nucleotides read TGCGCCAGCAGCCACCAACGGCGGGCATACGAGCAGTACTTC.

This chain uses TRBV6-1 with TRBJ1-5, with D maybe TRBD1 (6 bases). Germline V gene lookup returns CDR1 MNHNS and CDR2 SASEGT. V dropped 2 bases and J dropped 6 bases, with 14 bases sitting between them. This CDR3 has 15 amino acids. The CDR3 loop reads CASSEISGAAQPQHF. Written as DNA, the CDR3 is TGTGCCAGCAGTGAAATCTCAGGGGCCGCTCAGCCCCAGCATTTT.